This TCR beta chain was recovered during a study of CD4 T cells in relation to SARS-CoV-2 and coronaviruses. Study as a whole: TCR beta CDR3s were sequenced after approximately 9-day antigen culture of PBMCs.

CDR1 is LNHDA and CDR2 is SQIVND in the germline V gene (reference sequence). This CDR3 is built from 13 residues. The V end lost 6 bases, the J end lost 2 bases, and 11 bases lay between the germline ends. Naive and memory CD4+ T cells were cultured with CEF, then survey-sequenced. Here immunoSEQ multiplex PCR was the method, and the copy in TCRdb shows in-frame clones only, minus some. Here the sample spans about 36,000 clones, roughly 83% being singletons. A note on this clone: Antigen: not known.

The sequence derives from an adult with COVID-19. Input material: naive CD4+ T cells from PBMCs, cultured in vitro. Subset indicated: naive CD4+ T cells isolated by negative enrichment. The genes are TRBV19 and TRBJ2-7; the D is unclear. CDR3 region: CASRTGPTYEQYF. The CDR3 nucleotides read TGTGCCAGTAGAACCGGGCCTACCTACGAGCAGTACTTC.